This TCR beta chain was observed in a study of blood T cell repertoires in COVID-19. Study-wide context: Acute and convalescent COVID-19 specimens originated in the United States, Italy and Spain.

In the original workflow: How many nucleated cells were present was estimated from reference gene primer amplification. Sequenced by immunoSEQ multiplex PCR; TCRdb stores in-frame clones only, minus some. V, J and clone size derive from that table, while D and trimming were established from the DNA sequence. The repertoire holds under 350,000 clones, with approximately 85% as singletons. From germline, CDR1 is KGHSH and CDR2 LQKENI. The junction had 15 bases not matched to a gene; V was cut back by 5 bases and J by 7 bases. The CDR3 sequence is 17 residues long. The sample was peripheral blood. This chain joins TRBV18 and TRBJ1-5; the match to TRBD1 covers 9 bases. The TCR comes from a human donor in a cohort sampled during active COVID-19. The CDR3 DNA follows: TGTGCCAGCTCAGAGGAGATTGGGACAGGGATTCGGCAGCCCCAGCATTTT. Encoded protein: CASSEEIGTGIRQPQHF.